This TCR beta chain is from a study of CD8+CD57+ T cells in acquired aplastic anemia. The V gene lost 4 bases and the J gene lost 2 bases, with 11 bases spanning the gap. Germline V gene data show CDR1 as GTSNPN and CDR2 as SVGIG (reference sequence). This CDR3 has 14 amino acids. Genomic DNA, serving as template, underwent TCR beta VDJ and CDR3 profiling. From the reads, TCRdb called clonotypes with MiXCR, one entry per CDR3 protein. There are about 170,000 distinct CDR3 sequences in the sample; about 48% occur only once, and 0.9% to 1.2% lies in the top ten. The chain uses TRBV30 and TRBJ2-2; TRBD1 is a possible D gene (6 bases). The source of this sequence is a human donor in good health. Sequenced sample: sorted CD4+, CD8+, or CD8+CD57+ T cells (not recorded which) from PBMCs. This CDR3 reads CAWIQGTNTGELFF. In DNA form, the CDR3 reads TGTGCCTGGATTCAGGGGACAAACACCGGGGAGCTGTTTTTT.